These 20 T cell receptor beta chains were sequenced from one sample in a study of blood T cell repertoires in COVID-19. Generated by immunoSEQ multiplex PCR, the TCRdb table keeps only in-frame clones and is missing some. Of about 140,000 clones in the sample, 70% to 80% are singletons; the top ten hold approximately 9.4%. The material sequenced was peripheral blood. These receptors were obtained from a woman between 45 and 60 years old with active or convalescent COVID-19.

The chain uses TRBV6-5 and TRBJ1-1, with 9 bases that match TRBD1. The J segment lost 5 bases and the V segment lost 5 bases, leaving 6 bases of the junction unmatched. CDR1 is MNHEY and CDR2 is SVGAGI in the germline V gene. The CDR3 has 14 amino acids. The CDR3 protein is CASSTGTGHTEAFF. The CDR3 nucleotides are TGTGCCAGCAGTACCGGGACAGGGCATACTGAAGCTTTCTTT.

This clone was recorded only once. The chain carries TRBV7-2 and TRBJ2-1; D is possibly TRBD2 (6 bases). The CDR3 length is 16 residues. CDR1 and CDR2 (germline): SGHTA, FQGNSA. V lost 2 bases and J 10 bases, leaving 21 bases between the germline ends. CDR3 loop: CASSLMAGWTSDEQFF. The CDR3 DNA is TGTGCCAGCAGCTTAATGGCGGGGTGGACCTCGGACGAGCAGTTCTTC.

This clone was counted between two and nine times. The V call is TRBV5-5, the J call TRBJ1-3; the D gene is possibly TRBD1 (6 bases). The V gene's germline CDR1 is SGHKS and CDR2 YYEKEE (reference sequence). Trimming took 2 bases from V and 5 from J, leaving 11 bases between them. The CDR3 is 14 amino acids. CDR3 loop: CASSFRDNRNTIYF. CDR3 in DNA: TGTGCCAGCAGCTTTCGGGACAACAGAAACACCATATATTTT.

The chain has TRBV30 and TRBJ1-1; no definite D call. V lost 0 bases and J lost 5, with 16 bases in between. The CDR3 loop spans 15 amino acids. Germline V gene sequence: CDR1 GTSNPN, CDR2 SVGIG (reference sequence). In nucleotides, the CDR3 is TGTGCCTGGAGTGTATCTACGTTGGGGAGGACTGAAGCTTTCTTT. It translates to CAWSVSTLGRTEAFF.

The chain joins TRBV5-5 to TRBJ2-2; 9 bases agree with TRBD2. The trim removed 2 bases at V and 0 bases at J, leaving 5 bases unmatched. Germline V gives CDR1 SGHKS, CDR2 YYEKEE (reference sequence). The length of the CDR3 is 17 residues. CDR3: CASSLWLAGTNTGELFF. The DNA for the CDR3 is TGTGCCAGCAGCTTATGGCTAGCGGGGACGAACACCGGGGAGCTGTTTTTT.

The V gene is TRBV18, the J gene TRBJ1-4, with 9 bases that match TRBD1. V shed 6 bases, J shed 8 bases, and the junction held 7 bases outside the gene matches. CDR1 is KGHSH and CDR2 is LQKENI in the germline V gene. The CDR3 sequence is 14 residues long. CDR3 nucleotide sequence: TGTGCCAGCTCCCGGGGACAGGGAGGCGAAAAACTGTTTTTT. Its protein is CASSRGQGGEKLFF.

The chain recombines TRBV9 with TRBJ1-2; 9 bases align to TRBD1. Germline V gives CDR1 SGDLS, CDR2 YYNGEE. V shed 0 bases, J shed 7 bases, and the junction held 4 bases outside the gene matches. The CDR3 has 14 residues. The CDR3 bases are TGTGCCAGCAGCGTAGGGGGGACAGGGAGTGGCTACACCTTC. It encodes CASSVGGTGSGYTF.

A few counts support this clone. V gene TRBV6-2 or TRBV6-3 combines with J gene TRBJ2-3; D gene unclear. Germline-derived CDR1 and CDR2 are MNHEY and SVGEGT. The germline V and J ends were trimmed by 2 bases and 2 bases, with 14 bases remaining between them. CDR3 size: 16 residues. The CDR3 bases are TGTGCCAGCAGTTACCCCCGGAGCGAGGCCACAGATACGCAGTATTTT. It translates to CASSYPRSEATDTQYF.

This clone has only one observation. The sample holds other DNA sequences that translate to the same CDR3. V is TRBV2 and J is TRBJ1-6, with 10 bases identical to TRBD1. V lost 5 bases and J lost 8; bases outside the gene matches: 3. Germline values: CDR1 SNHLY, CDR2 FYNNEI. The CDR3 is 14 residues long. The CDR3 DNA sequence: TGTGCCAGCAGTAGGGACAGGGGATATTCACCCCTCCACTTT. Translated, it gives CASSRDRGYSPLHF.

This chain uses TRBV19 with TRBJ1-6, with 7 nucleotides matching TRBD1. The CDR3 covers 14 residues. V was clipped by 5 bases and J by 10 bases; unmatched bases: 8. Germline V gene lookup returns CDR1 LNHDA and CDR2 SQIVND (reference sequence). The CDR3 here is CASSDTGQRSPLHF. The CDR3 coding sequence is TGTGCCAGTAGTGACACGGGACAGCGATCACCCCTCCACTTT.

J is TRBJ2-7 and V is TRBV7-2; D remains ambiguous. This CDR3 spans 13 amino acids. V was cut by 4 bases and J by 4 bases, with 11 bases left in between. The germline V gene has CDR1 SGHTA and CDR2 FQGNSA. CDR3 DNA: TGTGCCAGCAGCTCGCAGCCAGCGTACGAGCAGTACTTC. This encodes CASSSQPAYEQYF.

V and J are TRBV5-1 and TRBJ2-3, with 8 bases matching TRBD2. The CDR3 sequence is 14 residues long. Germline V gene sequence: CDR1 SGHRS, CDR2 YFSETQ. V lost 5 bases and J lost 2; bases outside the gene matches: 4. The CDR3 sequence is CASRQRGNTDTQYF. CDR3 nucleotide sequence: TGCGCCAGCAGACAGCGGGGGAACACAGATACGCAGTATTTT. Together with reference TRBV5-1 and TRBJ2-3, the CDR3 gives the full variable domain: KAGVTQTPRYLIKTRGQQVTLSCSPISGHRSVSWYQQTPGQGLQFLFEYFSETQRNKGNFPGRFSGRQFSNSRSEMNVSTLELGDSALYLCASRQRGNTDTQYFGPGTRLTVL.

This sequence joins TRBV2 and TRBJ2-1, with TRBD2 matching 10 bases. Germline V gives CDR1 SNHLY, CDR2 FYNNEI. V lost 3 bases to trimming and J lost 8 bases; unmatched junction nucleotides: 4. The CDR3 spans 14 residues. CDR3 sequence (DNA): TGTGCCAGCAGTGATTCTAGCGGGAGCCATGAGCAGTTCTTC. It is translated as CASSDSSGSHEQFF.

V is TRBV5-6 and J is TRBJ2-7; 8 nucleotides align to TRBD1. This CDR3 region has 15 residues. Trimming cost V 1 base and J 3 bases; bases outside gene matches: 6. The germline V gene has CDR1 SGHDT and CDR2 YYEEEE. CDR3 loop: CASSLLGQEGYEQYF. Here the CDR3 DNA reads TGTGCCAGCAGCTTGTTGGGACAGGAGGGCTACGAGCAGTACTTC.

The chain carries TRBV28 and TRBJ2-7; the match to TRBD2 covers 10 bases. Germline V CDR1 and CDR2: MDHEN, SYDVKM. V was pared by 7 bases and J by 2 bases, with 11 bases of the junction left unmatched. The CDR3 covers 16 residues. The CDR3 DNA reads as TGTGCCAGCAAGCAAAGGGGGCTAGCGGGAGCCTACGAGCAGTACTTC. This translates into CASKQRGLAGAYEQYF.

The V and J genes are TRBV2 and TRBJ2-7; TRBD2 aligns across 9 bases. Germline V gives CDR1 SNHLY, CDR2 FYNNEI. This CDR3 has 13 amino acids. With 6 bases clipped from V and 6 bases from J, the junction kept 6 bases outside the gene matches. This chain's CDR3 is CASRGVAGVEQYF. DNA for the CDR3: TGTGCCAGCAGGGGAGTAGCGGGAGTCGAGCAGTACTTC.

This clone appeared a few times. The CDR3 region has the DNA TGTGCCAGCAGTTTACAGGGGGCGTATCCCCATGGCTACACCTTC. Translation gives CASSLQGAYPHGYTF. This chain connects TRBV27 to TRBJ1-2; 8 bases are shared with TRBD1. CDR1 is MNHEY and CDR2 is SMNVEV in the germline V gene (reference sequence). Germline trimming cut 2 bases from V and 6 bases from J; bases unmatched to any gene: 8. The CDR3 extends over 15 amino acids.

The J gene is TRBJ1-2, the V gene TRBV5-1, with 7 bases lining up with TRBD1. V was clipped by 4 bases and J by 7 bases; unmatched bases: 7. The CDR3 loop spans 13 amino acids. Germline V lookup: CDR1 SGHRS, CDR2 YFSETQ. The CDR3 DNA follows: TGCGCCAGCAGCCTCGACAGGGCGGGTGGCTACACCTTC. Translation gives CASSLDRAGGYTF.

To note about this clone: A much larger clone sits a single nucleotide away, making a read error possible. The chain recombines TRBV7-2 with TRBJ2-5; the match to TRBD2 covers 14 bases. There are 18 residues in the CDR3. CDR1 and CDR2 from the germline V gene are SGHTA and FQGNSA. V lost 8 bases and J lost 2; bases outside the gene matches: 13. The CDR3 coding sequence is TGTGCCAGCCGCCCGGGGGGGACTAGCGGGGGCCGACAAGAGACCCAGTACTTC. This encodes CASRPGGTSGGRQETQYF.

In this sample, this clone turned up a few times. The chain uses TRBV5-4 and TRBJ2-3, with 7 bases fitting TRBD2. CDR1 and CDR2 from the germline V gene are SGHNT and YYREEE (reference sequence). V gave up 4 bases and J gave up 3 bases; unmatched junction bases: 5. The CDR3 length is 14 residues. CDR3 bases: TGTGCCAGCAGCGGGCGGGAGATGACAGATACGCAGTATTTT. Protein: CASSGREMTDTQYF. The full variable domain, rest sourced from reference TRBV5-4 and TRBJ2-3, is ETGVTQSPTHLIKTRGQQVTLRCSSQSGHNTVSWYQQALGQGPQFIFQYYREEENGRGNFPPRFSGLQFPNYSSELNVNALELDDSALYLCASSGREMTDTQYFGPGTRLTVL.